The clone carrying this T cell receptor (beta chain) turned up a few times. The sample is drawn from a study of human T cells and chemical hapten exposure. Time point reported: pre-sensitization, week 0. This sample's treatment: therapeutic diphenylcyclopropenone sensitization with weekly scalp DPC. Before extraction, the whole blood was not fractionated, and total RNA was taken from it. The library attached unique molecular identifiers to individual cDNA molecules. TCRdb processed the RACE reads anew with MiXCR; each CDR3 protein has one entry. The data contain a few hundred thousand distinct CDR3 sequences, about 5% of them seen just once; the ten biggest clones take up about 8.7%. The CDR3 length is 15 residues. CDR1 is SGHTA, CDR2 FQGTGA, per germline. V was shortened by 3 bases and J by 4 bases, with 14 bases between the two germline ends.

The sequencing used whole blood, collected in connection with sensitization to the hapten diphenylcyclopropenone (DPC). The source of this sequence is a woman aged 18 to 35 with alopecia areata. Some clones in this sample may be carry-over from other donors' samples. The V call is TRBV7-3, the J call TRBJ2-3; D not resolved. The CDR3 loop reads CASSLLSSMADTQYF. The DNA for the CDR3 is TGTGCCAGCAGCTTGCTCTCCTCTATGGCAGATACGCAGTATTTT. Supplemented by reference TRBV7-3 and TRBJ2-3, the full variable domain reads GAGVSQTPSNKVTEKGKYVELRCDPISGHTALYWYRQSLGQGPEFLIYFQGTGAADDSGLPNDRFFAVRPEGSVSTLKIQRTERGDSAVYLCASSLLSSMADTQYFGPGTRLTVL.